A single sample is the source of the 11 T cell receptor beta chains below, sequenced in a study of blood T cell repertoires in COVID-19. Assay used: immunoSEQ multiplex PCR; TCRdb lists only in-frame clones, some missing. The repertoire holds under 130,000 clones, with approximately 80% as singletons. Sequencing was done on a sample of peripheral blood. Every receptor here comes from a human donor in a cohort sampled during active or convalescent COVID-19.

This clone was recorded a few times. V and J are TRBV11-3 and TRBJ2-7; D may be TRBD1 (6 bases). Trimming removed 5 bases from V and 4 bases from J, with 12 bases in between. The CDR3 length is 13 residues. Germline values: CDR1 SGHNT, CDR2 YENEEA. The CDR3: CASSPGTPYEQYF. CDR3 nucleotides: TGTGCCAGCAGCCCCGGGACACCATACGAGCAGTACTTC. Filled out from reference TRBV11-3 and TRBJ2-7, the complete variable domain reads EAGVVQSPRYKIIEKKQPVAFWCNPISGHNTLYWYLQNLGQGPELLIRYENEEAVDDSQLPKDRFSAERLKGVDSTLKIQPAELGDSAVYLCASSPGTPYEQYFGPGTRLTVT.

The chain joins TRBV19 to TRBJ1-2, with 9 bases matching TRBD1. The CDR3 length is 15 residues. Germline loops: CDR1 LNHDA, CDR2 SQIVND (reference sequence). Trimming at V came to 5 bases and at J to 3 bases, leaving 7 bases not matched to a gene. The CDR3 loop is CASSGPGQGDYGYTF. The CDR3 DNA follows: TGTGCCAGTAGTGGGCCGGGACAGGGAGACTATGGCTACACCTTC.

The V gene is TRBV30, the J gene TRBJ1-2, with no clear D. Between the trimmed V and J ends, which lost 0 bases and 7 bases, there was a span of 9 bases. The CDR3 contains 12 residues. Germline CDR1 reads GTSNPN; CDR2 reads SVGIG (reference sequence). CDR3 bases: TGTGCCTGGAGTGTAAGGGAGCCTGGCTACACCTTC. The encoded protein is CAWSVREPGYTF.

The V gene is TRBV14, the J gene TRBJ1-3; 8 positions match TRBD1. J lost 4 bases, V lost 2 bases, and 7 bases had no gene match. Germline CDR1 is SGHDN and CDR2 is FVKESK. The CDR3 runs to 16 residues. The CDR3 region has the DNA TGTGCCAGCAGCCAAAACCCCAGGGGGCTCGGAAACACCATATATTTT. Translating gives CASSQNPRGLGNTIYF.

This sequence joins TRBV7-9 and TRBJ2-7, with TRBD1 as a possible D gene (6 bases). The CDR3 spans 13 residues. Germline CDR1 and CDR2: SEHNR and FQNEAQ (reference sequence). Trimming left V 6 bases short and J 3 bases short, with 12 bases between. CDR3 amino acids: CASRPQGSYEQYF. Written as DNA, the CDR3 is TGTGCCAGCAGACCCCAGGGGAGCTACGAGCAGTACTTC.

This clone has only a few counts. An end of the junction does not agree with germline; a read error may underlie this. The rearrangement joins TRBV2 to TRBJ1-1; D gene ambiguous. The CDR3 has 14 residues. Germline V gene sequence: CDR1 SNHLY, CDR2 FYNNEI. The CDR3: CASTEPFRSPKAFF. CDR3 nucleotide sequence: TGTGCCAGCACTGAACCGTTCCGGTCCCCAAAAGCTTTCTTT.

The chain joins TRBV7-8 to TRBJ1-6; tentatively, D is TRBD1 (5 bases). Germline V lookup: CDR1 SGHVS, CDR2 FQNEAQ. The V gene lost 6 bases and the J gene lost 0 bases, with 12 bases spanning the gap. CDR3 size: 16 residues. The CDR3 DNA follows: TGTGCCAGCAGAACAGGTTCGAGCTCCTATAATTCACCCCTCCACTTT. Translated, it gives CASRTGSSSYNSPLHF. The full variable domain, in which reference TRBV7-8 and TRBJ1-6 provide the parts outside the CDR3, is GAGVSQSPRYKVAKRGQDVALRCDPISGHVSLFWYQQALGQGPEFLTYFQNEAQLDKSGLPSDRFFAERPEGSVSTLKIQRTQQEDSAVYLCASRTGSSSYNSPLHFGNGTRLTVT.

V and J are TRBV5-1 and TRBJ1-6; D is undetermined. This CDR3 has 16 amino acids. Germline V lookup: CDR1 SGHRS, CDR2 YFSETQ. V was trimmed by 4 bases and J by 6 bases, leaving 17 bases between them. The CDR3 loop is CASSPGTNFFNSPLHF. CDR3 coding DNA: TGCGCCAGCAGCCCTGGAACTAATTTCTTTAATTCACCCCTCCACTTT.

The V gene is TRBV3-1 (or the pseudogene TRBV3-2), the J gene TRBJ1-5, with D hard to call. Germline lookup yields CDR1 LGHDT and CDR2 YNNKEL (reference sequence). Trimming removed 4 bases at V and 1 base at J, with 14 bases between. The CDR3 consists of 16 residues. CDR3 sequence (DNA): TGTGCCAGCAGCCGCTCCTACTCGGGAAGCAATCAGCCCCAGCATTTT. Translating it yields CASSRSYSGSNQPQHF.

This chain joins TRBV28 and TRBJ2-2, with 7 nucleotides matching TRBD1. In germline, CDR1 is MDHEN, CDR2 SYDVKM. The CDR3 has 15 amino acids. V shed 4 bases and J 3 bases; nucleotides not matched to a gene: 5. The chain's CDR3 is CASSSGQVDTGELFF. CDR3 coding DNA: TGTGCCAGCAGTTCCGGACAGGTAGACACCGGGGAGCTGTTTTTT.

The chain carries TRBV24-1 and TRBJ1-5; 7 bases map to TRBD1. The CDR3 runs to 15 residues. Unmatched junction bases numbered 12, after V lost 7 bases and J lost 7 bases. Germline CDR1 is KGHDR and CDR2 is SFDVKD. The DNA of the CDR3 is TGTGCCACCAGGACTCGACAGGGACGGGGGCAGCCCCAGCATTTT. Translating it yields CATRTRQGRGQPQHF.